These 17 T cell receptor beta chains were sequenced from one sample in a study of blood T cells in healthy people across ages. Next came a second PCR, run for about 7 to 12 cycles, which used a sample-barcoded 5' primer along with a J-beta primer mix. One entry per CDR3 protein results from TCRdb running MiXCR on the 5' RACE reads. This sample has roughly 2 million distinct CDR3 sequences, with approximately 50% found just once. Material: blood. These receptors came from a woman in her thirties or forties in good health.

The chain joins TRBV9 to TRBJ1-1, with D unclear. The CDR3 runs to 14 residues. The germline CDR1 and CDR2 sequences are SGDLS and YYNGEE. V shed 4 bases and J shed 0 bases, with 10 bases lying between them. CDR3 region: CASSPHGMNTEAFF. CDR3 coding DNA: TGTGCCAGCAGCCCCCATGGTATGAACACTGAAGCTTTCTTT.

This rearrangement joins TRBV27 to TRBJ1-6; D not resolved. The CDR3 totals 14 residues. Germline CDR1 and CDR2: MNHEY and SMNVEV (reference sequence). V dropped 5 bases and J dropped 5 bases, with 10 bases sitting between them. In DNA form, the CDR3 reads TGTGCCAGCAGTCCCCAGAAACATAATTCACCCCTCCACTTT. It translates to CASSPQKHNSPLHF.

The chain carries TRBV6-5 and TRBJ1-1; 7 bases align to TRBD1. V shed 0 bases and J 2 bases; nucleotides not matched to a gene: 6. The CDR3 totals 16 residues. Germline assignment: CDR1 MNHEY and CDR2 SVGAGI. This CDR3 reads CASSYSRGQGNTEAFF. In nucleotides, the CDR3 is TGTGCCAGCAGTTACTCGAGGGGGCAAGGAAACACTGAAGCTTTCTTT.

This clonotype was seen ten or more times. One end of the junction does not line up with germline, which may come from a read error. This chain connects TRBV5-1 to TRBJ1-2; 10 bases align to TRBD1. The CDR3 spans 14 residues. CDR1 SGHRS and CDR2 YFSETQ come from the germline V gene. CDR3 coding DNA: TGTGCCAGCAGCCTGGGACAGGGGATCTATGGCTACACCTTC. Translated, it gives CASSLGQGIYGYTF.

This clonotype was seen more than once but under ten times. The V call is TRBV5-1, the J call TRBJ2-1; either TRBD1 or TRBD2 may fit D (7 bases each). Trimming stripped 3 bases from V and 4 bases from J, with 14 bases between. This CDR3 is 15 amino acids long. Germline loops: CDR1 SGHRS, CDR2 YFSETQ. DNA for the CDR3: TGCGCCAGCAGCTGGGGGGGGGACAGTTACAATGAGCAGTTCTTC. It translates to CASSWGGDSYNEQFF.

The chain carries TRBV20-1 and TRBJ2-5; D uncertain. The germline V and J ends were trimmed by 5 bases and 0 bases, with 13 bases remaining between them. CDR1 is DFQATT, CDR2 SNEGSKA, per germline (reference sequence). CDR3 size: 14 residues. CDR3 sequence reads: CSAQKQRDQETQYF. CDR3 DNA: TGCAGTGCTCAGAAACAGCGAGACCAAGAGACCCAGTACTTC.

The chain is built from TRBV20-1 and TRBJ2-5; 12 bases match TRBD2. The CDR3 length is 17 residues. V was pared by 0 bases and J by 11 bases, with 16 bases of the junction left unmatched. Germline assignment: CDR1 DFQATT and CDR2 SNEGSKA (reference sequence). In DNA, the CDR3 is TGCAGTGCTAGAGATCTTGGTCTAGCGGGGGGGCACGGTGAGCAGTACTTC. Protein: CSARDLGLAGGHGEQYF.

The rearrangement uses TRBV4-2 and TRBJ2-5; D is undetermined. Germline V lookup: CDR1 LGHNA, CDR2 YNFKEQ. The CDR3 has 16 residues. Trimming cost V 1 base and J 0 bases, with 12 bases left between them. CDR3 sequence reads: CASSQGEAENQETQYF. The DNA for the CDR3 is TGTGCCAGCAGCCAAGGCGAGGCAGAAAACCAAGAGACCCAGTACTTC.

About this clonotype: A read error may be the cause here, since a much bigger clone is one base away. As DNA, the CDR3 is TGTGCCAGCATCCTAGGGACGGGCGAGCAGTACTTC. It encodes CASILGTGEQYF. The V and J genes are TRBV7-9 and TRBJ2-4, with D perhaps given as TRBD1 or TRBD2 (5 bases each). The DNA end lines up better with TRBJ2-7; the J call may be wrong. Germline values: CDR1 SEHNR, CDR2 FQNEAQ (reference sequence). The CDR3 has 12 residues.

This clonotype was observed at least ten times. This chain uses TRBV25-1 with TRBJ2-3; tentative D call: TRBD2 (7 bases). CDR3 length: 16 amino acids. V gave up 5 bases and J gave up 2 bases, with 17 bases separating them. Germline CDR1 is MGHDK and CDR2 is SYGVNS. The CDR3 spells CASSRLDRGATDTQYF. CDR3 in DNA: TGTGCCAGCAGTAGATTGGATCGGGGGGCCACAGATACGCAGTATTTT.

This clonotype was seen once. The rearrangement links TRBV5-1 to TRBJ2-3; tentatively, D is TRBD2 (6 bases). Per the germline V gene, CDR1 is SGHRS and CDR2 is YFSETQ. V was cut by 1 base and J by 4 bases, with 13 bases left in between. The CDR3 loop spans 15 amino acids. Written as DNA, the CDR3 is TGCGCCAGCAGCTTGCCGACTAGACTCCCAGATACGCAGTATTTT. Encoded protein: CASSLPTRLPDTQYF.

The chain recombines TRBV20-1 with TRBJ1-2, with D perhaps matching TRBD1 (5 bases). Germline CDR1 and CDR2: DFQATT and SNEGSKA (reference sequence). The CDR3 is made up of 12 amino acids. V lost 3 bases, J lost 5 bases, and 10 bases lay in between. In nucleotides, the CDR3 is TGCAGTGCTAGTATATCAGGGTATGGCTACACCTTC. Its protein product is CSASISGYGYTF.

CDR3 sequence: CASSLTNVRDRAAEAFF. The CDR3 region has the DNA TGTGCCAGCAGCCTAACTAACGTCCGGGACAGGGCGGCTGAAGCTTTCTTT. This chain uses TRBV7-9 with TRBJ1-1; 9 positions match TRBD1. Germline assignment: CDR1 SEHNR and CDR2 FQNEAQ (reference sequence). V lost 5 bases and J lost 6; bases outside the gene matches: 16. The CDR3 is 17 amino acids.

This sequence joins TRBV18 and TRBJ1-4, with D hard to call. This CDR3 has 16 amino acids. With 1 base removed from V and 4 bases from J, the gap between germline ends came to 13 bases. From germline, CDR1 is KGHSH and CDR2 LQKENI. Here the CDR3 reads CASSPRDPSNNEKLFF. The CDR3 DNA is TGTGCCAGCTCACCACGGGATCCCAGCAATAATGAAAAACTGTTTTTT.

This clonotype has just a few counts. This sequence joins TRBV20-1 and TRBJ2-5; TRBD2 agrees at 9 bases. CDR3 length: 16 residues. Unmatched junction bases numbered 10, after V lost 3 bases and J lost 2 bases. The germline V gene encodes CDR1 DFQATT and CDR2 SNEGSKA (reference sequence). The CDR3 spells CSAREQAGGDQETQYF. CDR3 DNA sequence: TGCAGTGCTAGGGAGCAGGCGGGGGGGGATCAAGAGACCCAGTACTTC.

This chain links TRBV2 with TRBJ2-3, with 7 bases lining up with TRBD2. The CDR3 loop spans 14 amino acids. Germline V gene data show CDR1 as SNHLY and CDR2 as FYNNEI. The junction had 6 bases not matched to a gene; V was cut back by 8 bases and J by 1 base. CDR3 amino acids: CASLLSGGTDTQYF. CDR3 DNA sequence: TGTGCCAGCCTACTAAGCGGGGGCACAGATACGCAGTATTTT. Combining the CDR3 with reference TRBV2 and TRBJ2-3 gives the whole variable domain EPEVTQTPSHQVTQMGQEVILRCVPISNHLYFYWYRQILGQKVEFLVSFYNNEISEKSEIFDDQFSVERPDGSNFTLKIRSTKLEDSAMYFCASLLSGGTDTQYFGPGTRLTVL.

The chain recombines TRBV4-3 with TRBJ2-1; D call uncertain. V lost 0 bases to trimming and J lost 4 bases, with 4 bases between them. CDR1 is LGHNA and CDR2 is YSLEER in the germline V gene. The CDR3 consists of 13 residues. CDR3: CASSQDQYNEQFF. DNA of the CDR3: TGCGCCAGCAGCCAAGATCAATACAATGAGCAGTTCTTC.